This T cell receptor (beta chain) was identified in a study of T cell clonotyping in hematopoietic cell transplantation. The protocol was immunoSEQ multiplex PCR, while the TCRdb copy is restricted to in-frame clones and leaves out a portion. The data show about 8,000 clones, with more than 80% seen just once and approximately 4.6% held by the top ten. Trimming took 5 bases from V and 3 from J, leaving 11 bases between them. The CDR3 extends over 15 amino acids. Per the germline V gene, CDR1 is MGHDK and CDR2 is SYGVNS. Study observations and caveats: At the given depth, recipient repertoires were over 95% de novo clonotypes. Graft donor and pretransplant recipient Inverse Simpson Index values predicted broader posttransplant TCR diversity. After transplant, recipient diversity fell while pathologically expanded clonotypes grew through day 180.

Comment on this clone: The antigen remains undetermined.

The material was peripheral blood mononuclear cells, obtained 180 days after allogeneic stem cell transplant. This chain joins TRBV25-1 and TRBJ2-6; D is possibly TRBD1 or TRBD2 (5 bases each). This TCR derives from a female patient in her fifties or sixties who had an allogeneic stem cell transplant from an unrelated donor, so the T cells may come from the graft donor. Some clones in this sample may be carry-over from other donors' samples. The CDR3 sequence is CASSLGTGGANVLTF. The CDR3 DNA follows: TGTGCCAGCAGTTTAGGGACGGGTGGGGCCAACGTCCTGACTTTC.